What follows are 31 T cell receptor beta chains derived from one specimen sequenced in a study of molecular identifiers for immune sequencing clone quantification. Via MiXCR, TCRdb re-called the PCR reads, giving one row per CDR3 protein. The sample carries about 100,000 distinct CDR3 sequences, under 40% recorded once. The sequenced sample consisted of naive CD8+ T cells from blood, with Jurkat cell RNA spiked in. Subset in this sample: FACS-sorted CD8+CD4-CCR7+CD45RA+ naive T cells. Receptor source: a human donor in good health. Some libraries in this study had Jurkat cell RNA spiked in.

This clonotype was counted once. This chain connects TRBV4-1 to TRBJ2-3; 8 bases agree with TRBD2. V lost 0 bases, J lost 2 bases, and 4 bases stayed unmatched. The length of the CDR3 is 16 residues. The germline CDR1 and CDR2 sequences are MGHRA and YSYEKL. The CDR3 sequence: CASSQELAATTDTQYF. CDR3 coding DNA: TGCGCCAGCAGCCAAGAACTAGCGGCTACCACAGATACGCAGTATTTT.

The V and J genes are TRBV27 and TRBJ2-7, with D maybe TRBD1 (5 bases). The length of the CDR3 is 15 residues. V was trimmed by 3 bases and J by 1 base, leaving 13 bases between them. In germline, CDR1 is MNHEY, CDR2 SMNVEV (reference sequence). The CDR3, as DNA: TGTGCCAGCAGTTTTTCTGACAGTCCTTCCTACGAGCAGTACTTC. Its translation: CASSFSDSPSYEQYF.

A note on this clonotype: A much larger clone lies a single base off, so this may be a read error. The CDR3 ends on some other residue instead of the conserved phenylalanine or tryptophan, so this is likely a read error. The J gene is TRBJ2-3, the V gene TRBV6-2 or TRBV6-3; D is possibly TRBD1 or TRBD2 (6 bases each). Germline V CDR1 and CDR2: MNHEY, SVGEGT. V shed 4 bases and J shed 5 bases, with 10 bases lying between them. This CDR3 has 13 amino acids. The chain's CDR3 is CASSSGARDTQYS. Here the CDR3 DNA reads TGTGCCAGCAGTTCGGGGGCTCGAGATACGCAGTATTCT.

There are a few counts of this clonotype. V gene TRBV11-2 combines with J gene TRBJ2-7; D is unresolved. The V and J ends lost 5 bases and 3 bases respectively, with 14 bases between them. Looked up from germline, CDR1 is SGHAT and CDR2 is FQNNGV. CDR3 length: 14 residues. CDR3 nucleotide sequence: TGTGCCAGCAGCCTCGCTAGGATGGGCTACGAGCAGTACTTC. Protein product: CASSLARMGYEQYF.

This chain links TRBV6-4 with TRBJ2-2, with 10 nucleotides matching TRBD2. With V trimmed by 8 bases and J by 4 bases, 10 bases remained unmatched. The germline CDR1 and CDR2 sequences are MRHNA and SNTAGT. The CDR3 sequence is 16 residues long. In DNA form, the CDR3 reads TGTGCCAGCCCCCCCGGACTAGCGGCATCCACCGGGGAGCTGTTTTTT. Protein: CASPPGLAASTGELFF.

The rearrangement joins TRBV30 to TRBJ2-7, with TRBD1 matching 9 bases. Germline V gives CDR1 GTSNPN, CDR2 SVGIG (reference sequence). Trimming cost V 5 bases and J 6 bases; bases outside gene matches: 11. The CDR3 is 14 amino acids. This chain's CDR3 is CAWGTGTGISEQYF. The CDR3 coding sequence is TGTGCCTGGGGTACCGGGACAGGGATTTCCGAGCAGTACTTC.

With regard to this clonotype: Given a much more abundant clone one base away, this may be a read error. No conserved phenylalanine or tryptophan is present at the end of the CDR3, so a read error is the likely explanation. The gene calls are TRBV20-1 and TRBJ2-1; no definite D call. V lost 3 bases and J lost 12, with 15 bases in between. The germline V gene has CDR1 DFQATT and CDR2 SNEGSKA (reference sequence). The CDR3 extends over 12 amino acids. CDR3 coding DNA: TGCAGTGCTAGCGTCTACGGCACTGGGCAGTTCCTC. Protein: CSASVYGTGQFL.

Concerning this clonotype itself: At one end, the junction sequence differs from germline, possibly due to a read error. This chain joins TRBV5-6 and TRBJ1-3; D remains ambiguous. Germline CDR1 is SGHDT and CDR2 is YYEEEE. The CDR3 is 16 amino acids. The DNA for the CDR3 is TGTGCCAGCAGCTTGGGCACAGACGGATCTGGAAACGCCATATATTTT. It encodes CASSLGTDGSGNAIYF.

This chain connects TRBV4-3 to TRBJ1-1; D remains ambiguous. V was trimmed by 3 bases and J by 4 bases, leaving 15 bases between them. This CDR3 spans 15 amino acids. Germline V gene lookup returns CDR1 LGHNA and CDR2 YSLEER. The CDR3 spells CASSQTPGSPTEAFF. As DNA, the CDR3 is TGCGCCAGCAGCCAGACGCCAGGATCGCCCACTGAAGCTTTCTTT.

The sample holds a few counts of this clonotype. J is TRBJ2-3 and V is TRBV20-1; tentative D call: TRBD2 (5 bases). This CDR3 contains 13 residues. Germline assignment: CDR1 DFQATT and CDR2 SNEGSKA (reference sequence). Trimming cost V 1 base and J 4 bases, with 9 bases left between them. The CDR3 region has the DNA TGCAGTGCTAGAGTGGGGAGCCCAGATACGCAGTATTTT. It yields the protein CSARVGSPDTQYF.

This clonotype was counted many times. The chain employs TRBV20-1 and TRBJ2-7, with TRBD2 matching 9 bases. This CDR3 has 12 amino acids. V trimming: 3 bases; J trimming: 5 bases; junction bases outside the gene matches: 2. Germline assignment: CDR1 DFQATT and CDR2 SNEGSKA (reference sequence). DNA for the CDR3: TGCAGTGCTAGGGGACTAGCACACGAGCAGTACTTC. Translation gives CSARGLAHEQYF.

The chain couples TRBV7-3 to TRBJ2-6, with 11 bases fitting TRBD1. CDR3 length: 18 amino acids. From germline, CDR1 is SGHTA and CDR2 FQGTGA. V lost 2 bases and J lost 3; bases outside the gene matches: 6. CDR3 sequence reads: CASSLLDRGQVGANVLTF. The CDR3 DNA is TGTGCCAGCAGCTTATTGGACAGGGGGCAGGTTGGGGCCAACGTCCTGACTTTC.

About this clonotype itself: A much larger clone lies one base from this, so it may be a read error. The chain carries TRBV12-3 or TRBV12-4 and TRBJ2-2; 7 bases agree with TRBD2. The CDR3 is 14 amino acids. Trimming at V came to 5 bases and at J to 5 bases, leaving 5 bases not matched to a gene. CDR3 protein: CASSPYSGTGELFF. DNA for the CDR3: TGTGCCAGCAGTCCGTATAGCGGGACCGGGGAGCTGTTTTTT.

The chain links TRBV12-3 or TRBV12-4 to TRBJ2-2, with no clear D. V shed 3 bases and J shed 0 bases, with 5 bases lying between them. This CDR3 is built from 14 residues. This CDR3 is CASSFGTNTGELFF. In nucleotides, the CDR3 is TGTGCCAGCAGTTTTGGGACGAACACCGGGGAGCTGTTTTTT.

The rearrangement joins TRBV6-2 or TRBV6-3 to TRBJ2-7; TRBD1 agrees at 9 bases. The V segment lost 0 bases and the J segment 6 bases; nucleotides outside the gene matches: 9. Germline V lookup: CDR1 MNHEY, CDR2 SVGEGT. The CDR3 consists of 16 residues. Here the CDR3 reads CASSYSWPGQGAEQYF. The CDR3 region has the DNA TGTGCCAGCAGTTACTCATGGCCGGGACAGGGAGCCGAGCAGTACTTC.

The chain couples TRBV19 to TRBJ2-5; 8 bases map to TRBD1. J was trimmed by 5 bases and V by 6 bases; bases with no gene match: 2. The CDR3 sequence is 12 residues long. Germline CDR1 reads LNHDA; CDR2 reads SQIVND (reference sequence). CDR3 loop: CASRGQAETQYF. CDR3 nucleotide sequence: TGTGCCAGTAGGGGACAGGCCGAGACCCAGTACTTC.

To note about this clonotype: The CDR3 ends on some other residue instead of the conserved phenylalanine or tryptophan, so this is likely a read error. This sequence joins TRBV19 and TRBJ1-2; D not resolved. This CDR3 region has 12 residues. Germline V lookup: CDR1 LNHDA, CDR2 SQIVND (reference sequence). The chain's CDR3 is CASTTQTYDYTI. CDR3 in DNA: TGTGCCAGTACCACACAAACCTATGACTACACCATC.

This clonotype was detected ten times or more. This CDR3 is CASGNTGELFF. Here the CDR3 DNA reads TGTGCCAGCGGCAACACCGGGGAGCTGTTTTTT. The chain has TRBV25-1 and TRBJ2-2; D is undetermined. This CDR3 has 11 amino acids. V lost 8 bases and J lost 2, with 3 bases in between. Germline assignment: CDR1 MGHDK and CDR2 SYGVNS.

The chain recombines TRBV11-2 with TRBJ1-3, with D perhaps matching TRBD1 (5 bases). Germline V gene data show CDR1 as SGHAT and CDR2 as FQNNGV. This CDR3 spans 17 amino acids. Trimming cost V 0 bases and J 3 bases, with 15 bases left between them. DNA of the CDR3: TGTGCCAGCAGCTTAGATCCTGTTGGGGGATATGGAAACACCATATATTTT. Amino acid sequence: CASSLDPVGGYGNTIYF.

This clonotype showed up just a few times. The V and J genes are TRBV19 and TRBJ2-2; maybe TRBD1 (6 bases). CDR1 LNHDA and CDR2 SQIVND come from the germline V gene (reference sequence). Trimming left V 3 bases short and J 7 bases short, with 12 bases between. The CDR3 runs to 14 residues. The CDR3 loop is CASSIAQGSGELFF. The DNA of the CDR3 is TGTGCCAGTAGTATCGCTCAGGGGAGCGGGGAGCTGTTTTTT.

V usage is TRBV4-3 and J usage is TRBJ1-2, with unresolved D. Trimming took off 4 bases at V and 4 bases at J, with 16 bases between the two ends. The CDR3 extends over 15 amino acids. CDR1 is LGHNA and CDR2 is YSLEER in the germline V gene. CDR3 nucleotides: TGCGCCAGCAGCCCAAACTCCGGGCCTGCCTATGGCTACACCTTC. It specifies CASSPNSGPAYGYTF.

The CDR3 region is CASSQEQGWWNEQFF. CDR3 DNA sequence: TGCGCCAGCAGCCAAGAACAGGGGTGGTGGAATGAGCAGTTCTTC. The V call is TRBV4-1, the J call TRBJ2-1, with 7 bases lining up with TRBD1. Germline V gives CDR1 MGHRA, CDR2 YSYEKL. CDR3 length: 15 amino acids. V shed 0 bases and J 7 bases; nucleotides not matched to a gene: 6.

This clonotype was counted many times. The chain links TRBV28 to TRBJ2-5; no clear D gene. The CDR3 is 16 residues long. V lost 6 bases, J lost 4 bases, and 21 bases lay in between. CDR1 and CDR2 (germline): MDHEN, SYDVKM. The chain's CDR3 is CASSQGIRALGETQYF. The CDR3 nucleotides are TGTGCCAGCAGCCAAGGGATTCGGGCCCTCGGAGAGACCCAGTACTTC.

The rearrangement links TRBV7-8 to TRBJ2-1; 8 bases are shared with TRBD2. The CDR3 totals 15 residues. J gave up 6 bases and V 5 bases, and 9 bases lay outside the gene matches. Germline CDR1 SGHVS, CDR2 FQNEAQ. The CDR3 DNA sequence: TGTGCCAGCAGCAGAGTGTCTAGCGGGTTCAATGAGCAGTTCTTC. Encoded protein: CASSRVSSGFNEQFF.

Concerning this clonotype itself: The conserved closing phenylalanine or tryptophan is absent in this CDR3, likely reflecting a read error. The chain employs TRBV14 and TRBJ2-1; no reliable D call. The V end was cut by 0 bases, the J end by 5 bases, with 5 bases between. The length of the CDR3 is 13 residues. CDR1 and CDR2 from the germline V gene are SGHDN and FVKESK. The CDR3: CASSQDSDNEQFI. In DNA, the CDR3 is TGTGCCAGCAGCCAAGACAGCGACAATGAGCAGTTCATC.

The rearrangement joins TRBV6-5 to TRBJ2-7; TRBD2 agrees at 7 bases. Germline assignment: CDR1 MNHEY and CDR2 SVGAGI. Unmatched junction bases numbered 7, after V lost 2 bases and J lost 6 bases. There are 14 residues in the CDR3. The chain's CDR3 is CASSYGGSPCEQYF. In nucleotides, the CDR3 is TGTGCCAGCAGTTACGGCGGGAGCCCCTGCGAGCAGTACTTC.

The rearrangement joins TRBV18 to TRBJ2-1; D is undetermined. Per germline, CDR1 KGHSH and CDR2 LQKENI. The CDR3 contains 13 residues. V lost 3 bases and J lost 8, with 11 bases in between. DNA of the CDR3: TGTGCCAGCTCACCCTCCTGGACCCATGAGCAGTTCTTC. Translating gives CASSPSWTHEQFF. The full variable domain, its missing parts supplied by reference TRBV18 and TRBJ2-1, is NAGVMQNPRHLVRRRGQEARLRCSPMKGHSHVYWYRQLPEEGLKFMVYLQKENIIDESGMPKERFSAEFPKEGPSILRIQQVVRGDSAAYFCASSPSWTHEQFFGPGTRLTVL.

The chain carries TRBV24-1 and TRBJ2-3; D is undetermined. The germline V and J ends were trimmed by 0 bases and 1 base, with 4 bases remaining between them. CDR3 length equals 14 residues. Per germline, CDR1 KGHDR and CDR2 SFDVKD. The CDR3 nucleotides read TGTGCCACCAGTGATTTGTCCCGCACAGATACGCAGTATTTT. This codes for CATSDLSRTDTQYF.

V gene TRBV14 combines with J gene TRBJ2-7, with 10 bases matching TRBD1. In germline, CDR1 is SGHDN, CDR2 FVKESK. This CDR3 region has 19 residues. The V gene end was trimmed by 0 bases and the J gene end by 3 bases; junction bases not matched to a gene: 14. This CDR3 reads CASSQDDRYIGTGVYEQYF. DNA of the CDR3: TGTGCCAGCAGCCAAGATGATCGGTACATAGGGACAGGGGTCTACGAGCAGTACTTC.

The gene calls are TRBV6-2 or TRBV6-3 and TRBJ1-5; no clear D. The length of the CDR3 is 13 residues. Per germline, CDR1 MNHEY and CDR2 SVGEGT. Trimming cost V 0 bases and J 7 bases, with 7 bases left between them. DNA of the CDR3: TGTGCCAGCAGTTACTCGTGGAGCCAGCCCCAGCATTTT. Translated, it gives CASSYSWSQPQHF.

The table lists this clonotype with many counts. The CDR3 region is CASSPALTDTQYF. The CDR3 nucleotides read TGTGCCAGCAGTCCGGCCCTCACAGATACGCAGTATTTT. The gene calls are TRBV28 and TRBJ2-3; D gene ambiguous. The CDR3 spans 13 residues. V was clipped by 5 bases and J by 2 bases, with 8 bases between them. Germline values: CDR1 MDHEN, CDR2 SYDVKM.